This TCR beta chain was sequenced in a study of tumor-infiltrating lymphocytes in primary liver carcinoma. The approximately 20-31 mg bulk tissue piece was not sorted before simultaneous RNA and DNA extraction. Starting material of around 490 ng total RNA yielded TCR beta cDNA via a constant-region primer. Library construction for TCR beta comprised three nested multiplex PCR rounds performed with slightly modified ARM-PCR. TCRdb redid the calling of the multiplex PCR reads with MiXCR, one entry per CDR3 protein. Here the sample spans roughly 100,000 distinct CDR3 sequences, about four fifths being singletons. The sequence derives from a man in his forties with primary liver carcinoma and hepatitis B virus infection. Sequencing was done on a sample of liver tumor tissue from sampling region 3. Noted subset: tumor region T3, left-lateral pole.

The CDR3 DNA reads as TGCGCCAGCAGCTTCCAGGGGGCATGGTATGGCTACACCTTC. Protein product: CASSFQGAWYGYTF. The V and J genes are TRBV4-3 and TRBJ1-2; TRBD1 matches 8 bases. CDR3 length: 14 amino acids. Germline assignment: CDR1 LGHNA and CDR2 YSLEER. With V trimmed by 5 bases and J by 5 bases, 7 bases remained unmatched.